This entry lists 23 T cell receptor beta chains sequenced from one sample in a study of beta chain features in type 1 diabetes (dated 2018 in TCRdb). What the study reported, not specific to this receptor: In all four CD4+ subsets, TCRB CDR3 length was moderately but significantly shorter in type 1 diabetes patients.

These receptors lack a known antigen. The library came from the immunoSEQ multiplex PCR assay. All of the isolated RNA was reverse transcribed with the High Capacity cDNA Reverse Transcription Kit, so expressed TCRB transcripts were sequenced. TCRdb limited this immuneACCESS table to in-frame rearrangements with V and J called. A share of clones is missing; checked studies link under half to unresolved V genes, and the rest is unexplained. The sample records 300,000 to 450,000 clones, 9.6% of which are singletons. Around 0.66% of the sample comes from the top ten. The sample comprised central memory CD4+ T cells from blood. These receptors were collected from a man younger than 45 with type 1 diabetes.

This clone was recorded at least ten times. The J gene is TRBJ1-3, the V gene TRBV2, with 8 bases that match TRBD1. The CDR3 is made up of 15 amino acids. Per germline, CDR1 SNHLY and CDR2 FYNNEI. Unmatched junction bases numbered 5, after V lost 3 bases and J lost 4 bases. The chain's CDR3 is CASSEDRARGNTIYF. The DNA of the CDR3 is TGTGCCAGCAGTGAGGACAGGGCACGAGGAAACACCATATATTTT.

This chain uses TRBV18 with TRBJ2-1; D unresolved. Germline V gene lookup returns CDR1 KGHSH and CDR2 LQKENI. The V and J ends lost 2 bases and 0 bases respectively, with 14 bases between them. This CDR3 has 17 residues. CDR3 nucleotides: TGTGCCAGCTCACCAGCCTCGACTGTGAGCTCCTACAATGAGCAGTTCTTC. It specifies CASSPASTVSSYNEQFF.

This clone was observed many times. The genes are TRBV28 and TRBJ1-4; D possibly corresponds to TRBD1 (5 bases). V lost 2 bases to trimming and J lost 4 bases, with 14 bases between them. The CDR3 sequence is 16 residues long. Germline V gene data show CDR1 as MDHEN and CDR2 as SYDVKM. For the CDR3, the DNA is TGTGCCAGCAGTTTAGACTGGGGGGGGTTTAATGAAAAACTGTTTTTT. This encodes CASSLDWGGFNEKLFF. Full variable domain (remainder filled in from reference TRBV28 and TRBJ1-4): DVKVTQSSRYLVKRTGEKVFLECVQDMDHENMFWYRQDPGLGLRLIYFSYDVKMKEKGDIPEGYSVSREKKERFSLILESASTNQTSMYLCASSLDWGGFNEKLFFGSGTQLSVL.

This clone was found a few times. The rearrangement joins TRBV11-2 to TRBJ1-2; 7 bases match TRBD1. V was clipped by 3 bases and J by 4 bases; unmatched bases: 5. Germline V CDR1 and CDR2: SGHAT, FQNNGV. The CDR3 consists of 14 residues. The CDR3 DNA reads TGTGCCAGCAGCTTCCTTGGACAGGTCTATGGCTACACCTTC. Translating it yields CASSFLGQVYGYTF.

This clone was detected only a few times. This sample also contains other DNA sequences that code for the same CDR3. This chain connects TRBV18 to TRBJ2-3; the D is unclear. Germline V gives CDR1 KGHSH, CDR2 LQKENI. The CDR3 has 12 amino acids. V gave up 6 bases and J gave up 0 bases, with 4 bases separating them. The CDR3 protein is CASSGSTDTQYF. The DNA of the CDR3 is TGTGCCAGCTCCGGTAGCACAGATACGCAGTATTTT.

In this sample, this clone turned up many times. V gene TRBV10-3 combines with J gene TRBJ2-3; TRBD2 matches at 10 bases. The CDR3 covers 13 residues. The germline CDR1 and CDR2 sequences are ENHRY and SYGVKD. Trimming removed 10 bases from V and 1 base from J; junction bases left unmatched: 2. The CDR3 protein is CATGTSGTDTQYF. For the CDR3, the DNA is TGTGCCACCGGGACTAGCGGCACAGATACGCAGTATTTT.

The DNA of the CDR3 is TGCGCCAGCAGCTTTGCAGGGAGCTCCTACGAGCAGTACTTC. Protein product: CASSFAGSSYEQYF. The rearrangement joins TRBV5-1 to TRBJ2-7; D is tentatively TRBD1 or TRBD2 (5 bases each). The CDR3 sequence is 14 residues long. Trimming removed 2 bases at V and 0 bases at J, with 9 bases between. The germline gives CDR1 SGHRS, CDR2 YFSETQ.

This chain uses TRBV25-1 with TRBJ2-5; weak D call: TRBD1 (6 bases). CDR3 length: 14 residues. CDR1 and CDR2 from the germline V gene are MGHDK and SYGVNS. Trimming left V 5 bases short and J 4 bases short, with 14 bases between. The CDR3 sequence: CASSNTGNPETQYF. The CDR3 nucleotides are TGTGCCAGCAGTAATACAGGGAACCCAGAGACCCAGTACTTC.

This sequence joins TRBV19 and TRBJ2-7; 8 positions agree with TRBD1. Germline trimming cut 1 base from V and 2 bases from J; bases unmatched to any gene: 7. CDR1 and CDR2 from the germline V gene are LNHDA and SQIVND (reference sequence). The CDR3 length is 16 residues. Here the CDR3 DNA reads TGTGCCAGTAGTATAGCCCGGACAGGGAACCCCTACGAGCAGTACTTC. Its translation: CASSIARTGNPYEQYF. The variable domain in full, with the rest retrieved from reference TRBV19 and TRBJ2-7, is DGGITQSPKYLFRKEGQNVTLSCEQNLNHDAMYWYRQDPGQGLRLIYYSQIVNDFQKGDIAEGYSVSREKKESFPLTVTSAQKNPTAFYLCASSIARTGNPYEQYFGPGTRLTVT.

This clone was observed a handful of times. The chain couples TRBV5-1 to TRBJ1-5, with 9 bases identical to TRBD1. The CDR3 sequence is 15 residues long. Germline loops: CDR1 SGHRS, CDR2 YFSETQ. The J segment lost 3 bases and the V segment lost 5 bases, leaving 6 bases of the junction unmatched. The CDR3 region has the DNA TGCGCCAGCAGGGAGGGACAGGGATTCAATCAGCCCCAGCATTTT. Encoded protein: CASREGQGFNQPQHF.

This clone was counted between two and nine times. This sequence joins TRBV7-9 and TRBJ1-1; D gene ambiguous. Between the trimmed V and J ends, which lost 1 base and 0 bases, there was a span of 3 bases. The CDR3 loop spans 13 amino acids. Per the germline V gene, CDR1 is SEHNR and CDR2 is FQNEAQ (reference sequence). The CDR3 here is CASSLELNTEAFF. CDR3 nucleotides: TGTGCCAGCAGCTTAGAGTTGAACACTGAAGCTTTCTTT.

The rearrangement uses TRBV7-2 and TRBJ2-7; TRBD2 is a possible D gene (7 bases). The CDR3 is 15 amino acids. Trimming shortened V by 1 base and J by 1 base, and 11 bases separated the two germline ends. Per germline, CDR1 SGHTA and CDR2 FQGNSA. The CDR3 DNA follows: TGTGCCAGCAGCTTAGGTGGGGGGGCGTCCTACGAGCAGTACTTC. As protein: CASSLGGGASYEQYF.

This clone appeared a few times. The rearrangement links TRBV11-2 to TRBJ1-4; TRBD1 matches 9 bases. Looked up from germline, CDR1 is SGHAT and CDR2 is FQNNGV. CDR3 size: 14 residues. V dropped 5 bases and J dropped 7; count of bases not matched to a gene: 5. The CDR3 here is CASSRGQGGEKLFF. The CDR3 DNA follows: TGTGCCAGCAGCAGGGGACAGGGCGGTGAAAAACTGTTTTTT.

This clone was seen more than once but under ten times. The chain couples TRBV7-3 to TRBJ2-3; 12 nucleotides match TRBD2. The CDR3 sequence is 14 residues long. The germline CDR1 and CDR2 sequences are SGHTA and FQGTGA. Trimming at V came to 4 bases and at J to 5 bases, leaving 1 base not matched to a gene. CDR3 coding DNA: TGTGCCAGCAGCTCGGGACTAGCGGGAGATACGCAGTATTTT. Protein sequence: CASSSGLAGDTQYF.

This clone appeared many times. The V and J genes are TRBV4-3 and TRBJ2-7; TRBD1 matches 9 bases. V lost 5 bases and J lost 6; bases outside the gene matches: 8. Germline loops: CDR1 LGHNA, CDR2 YSLEER. The CDR3 has 14 amino acids. CDR3 nucleotides: TGCGCCAGCAGCAGCGGACAGGGGAAATTCGAGCAGTACTTC. Translated, it gives CASSSGQGKFEQYF.

This clone was counted a few times. The CDR3 reads CASSLEAGKDTQYF. The CDR3 DNA is TGCGCCAGCAGCTTGGAGGCAGGCAAGGATACGCAGTATTTT. The chain is built from TRBV5-1 and TRBJ2-3; D is uncertain. Trimming shortened V by 0 bases and J by 6 bases, and 11 bases separated the two germline ends. This CDR3 is built from 14 residues. CDR1 SGHRS and CDR2 YFSETQ come from the germline V gene.

A remark on this clone: Within the sample, other DNA sequences also encode this same CDR3. Here the CDR3 DNA reads TGCGCCAGCAGCCCAGGACAACCGAACACCGGGGAGCTGTTTTTT. Amino acid sequence: CASSPGQPNTGELFF. The chain employs TRBV5-1 and TRBJ2-2; a weak D match, TRBD1 (5 bases). The V gene lost 4 bases and the J gene lost 0 bases, with 10 bases spanning the gap. Germline CDR1 SGHRS, CDR2 YFSETQ. The CDR3 consists of 15 residues.

A few counts support this clone. This chain joins TRBV9 and TRBJ2-7; 14 nucleotides align to TRBD2. CDR3 length: 15 residues. V trimming: 2 bases; J trimming: 5 bases; junction bases outside the gene matches: 3. The germline V gene encodes CDR1 SGDLS and CDR2 YYNGEE. The CDR3 reads CASSVGTSGSDEQYF. The CDR3, as DNA: TGTGCCAGCAGCGTCGGGACTAGCGGGAGTGACGAGCAGTACTTC.

This clone was picked up a small number of times. Other DNA sequences in the sample encode the same CDR3. The chain recombines TRBV18 with TRBJ2-7; D perhaps matches TRBD1 (5 bases). The CDR3 has 15 residues. V lost 0 bases, J lost 3 bases, and 12 bases lay in between. CDR1 KGHSH and CDR2 LQKENI come from the germline V gene. CDR3 DNA sequence: TGTGCCAGCTCACCACCGGGGCAGGGTAACTACGAGCAGTACTTC. Residues: CASSPPGQGNYEQYF.

About this clone: Mismatch with germline at one junction end may stem from a read error. The chain recombines TRBV5-1 with TRBJ1-2; perhaps TRBD1 as D (5 bases). The germline CDR1 and CDR2 sequences are SGHRS and YFSETQ. The CDR3 is made up of 14 amino acids. CDR3 nucleotide sequence: TGCGTCAGCAGCTTTTCCGGGGCCTCATATGGCTACACCTTC. Its protein product is CVSSFSGASYGYTF.

The rearrangement joins TRBV6-6 to TRBJ2-3; D unclear. CDR1 MNHNY and CDR2 SVGAGI come from the germline V gene (reference sequence). There are 15 residues in the CDR3. V was clipped by 6 bases and J by 6 bases, with 19 bases between them. Here the CDR3 DNA reads TGTGCCAGCAGCCTCAAGGGCTGGGTGGCGGATACGCAGTATTTT. This gives the protein CASSLKGWVADTQYF.

This clone was counted a few times. V gene TRBV7-2 combines with J gene TRBJ2-1; D is undetermined. There are 14 residues in the CDR3. Germline V gene sequence: CDR1 SGHTA, CDR2 FQGNSA. V lost 1 base and J 10 bases, leaving 14 bases between the germline ends. As DNA, the CDR3 is TGTGCCAGCAGCTTAGAGATGGTCTCCAACGAGCAGTTCTTC. This gives the protein CASSLEMVSNEQFF.

As regards this clone: The junction differs from germline at one of its ends, possibly a read error. The V call is TRBV9, the J call TRBJ1-1, with 8 positions matching TRBD1. CDR1 and CDR2 (germline): SGDLS, YYNGEE. The CDR3 sequence is 20 residues long. The CDR3 DNA follows: TGTGCCAGCAGCGGATTGAAGCCGGGACAGGCAGACCCGGTGAACACTGAAACTTTCTTT. As protein: CASSGLKPGQADPVNTETFF.